Listed below are T cell receptor beta chains from one sample, sequenced in a study of vaccination effects on CD4 cells after COVID-19. Antigen specificity for these receptors is unknown. The data were produced by immunoSEQ multiplex PCR, yet TCRdb's version contains in-frame clones alone and is incomplete. Of 25,000 to 35,000 clones in the sample, roughly 78% were seen once. Source: CD4+ T cells from PBMCs cultured with HCoV-NL63 spike peptides, taken after COVID-19 vaccination. Receptor source: a human donor who received a COVID-19 vaccine. Some clones in this sample may be carry-over from other donors' samples. Both conserved end residues are part of each CDR3. Each record gives: D gene, V gene, CDR3 length, J gene, clone size, CDR3 protein, CDR3 DNA. The D gene is left open where the match is weak. Rows give clone size only sometimes, using once, few, many, or a class for an expanded clone.

>-|TRBV6-5|13|TRBJ2-7|-
CASRRTASYEQYF
TGTGCCAGCAGAAGGACAGCTTCCTACGAGCAGTACTTC
>TRBD1|TRBV7-2|15|TRBJ1-2|few
CASSGGTGVHYGYTF
TGTGCCAGCAGCGGAGGGACAGGGGTACACTATGGCTACACCTTC
>TRBD1|TRBV6-6|16|TRBJ1-5|-
CASSYSTGGSNQPQHF
TGTGCCAGCAGTTACTCGACAGGGGGGAGCAATCAGCCCCAGCATTTT
>-|TRBV2|14|TRBJ2-3|-
CASKDSYGTDTQYF
TGTGCCAGCAAAGATAGCTATGGCACAGATACGCAGTATTTT
>TRBD1|TRBV18|15|TRBJ2-4|-
CASSPGQGARNIQYF
TGTGCCAGCTCACCGGGACAGGGGGCACGAAACATTCAGTACTTC
>TRBD1|TRBV27|14|TRBJ1-1|-
CASSNGQGRTEAFF
TGTGCCAGCAGCAACGGACAGGGGCGGACTGAAGCTTTCTTT
>TRBD2|TRBV7-3|15|TRBJ2-3|-
CASSSRGTSADTQYF
TGTGCCAGCAGCTCGAGGGGGACTAGCGCAGATACGCAGTATTTT
>-|TRBV7-2|15|TRBJ2-1|-
CASSSGPSSYNEQFF
TGTGCCAGCAGCTCGGGACCGAGCTCCTACAATGAGCAGTTCTTC
>-|TRBV28|14|TRBJ1-4|-
CASTQGHRGEKLFF
TGTGCCAGCACCCAAGGACACCGAGGGGAAAAACTGTTTTTT
>TRBD1|TRBV30|16|TRBJ1-1|-
CAWSPSWDRGNTEAFF
TGTGCCTGGAGTCCTTCTTGGGACAGGGGGAACACTGAAGCTTTCTTT
>-|TRBV11-2|15|TRBJ2-5|-
CASSPIGTGKETQYF
TGTGCCAGCAGCCCGATAGGGACGGGTAAAGAGACCCAGTACTTC
>-|TRBV3-1/TRBV3-2|15|TRBJ1-4|-
CASSQGYPPGEKLFF
TGTGCCAGCAGCCAAGGATACCCCCCGGGGGAAAAACTGTTTTTT
>-|TRBV6-2/TRBV6-3|12|TRBJ1-2|-
CASSYDGYGYTF
TGTGCCAGCAGTTACGACGGCTATGGCTACACCTTC
>TRBD1|TRBV30|14|TRBJ1-6|-
CAWGVQGIVSPLHF
TGTGCCTGGGGGGTACAGGGGATTGTTTCACCCCTCCACTTT
>-|TRBV24-1|13|TRBJ1-3|-
CATSDSLGYTIYF
TGTGCCACCAGTGATTCGCTAGGTTACACCATATATTTT
>-|TRBV6-2/TRBV6-3|14|TRBJ1-1|-
CASSSHGGNTEAFF
TGTGCCAGCAGTTCGCACGGTGGGAACACTGAAGCTTTCTTT
>TRBD2|TRBV6-2/TRBV6-3|19|TRBJ2-5|-
CASSPVPWVAGAKKETQYF
TGTGCCAGCAGCCCCGTACCCTGGGTAGCGGGGGCGAAGAAAGAGACCCAGTACTTC
>-|TRBV2|14|TRBJ2-5|few
CASILGGQQETQYF
-
>-|TRBV4-3|13|TRBJ2-1|few
CASSQGIGGEQFF
TGCGCCAGCAGCCAGGGGATTGGGGGTGAGCAGTTCTTC
>-|TRBV7-8|15|TRBJ1-2|-
CASSSTSTRVYGYTF
TGTGCCAGCAGCTCCACTTCGACGCGAGTCTATGGCTACACCTTC
>TRBD1|TRBV30|14|TRBJ1-5|-
CAWSTGQGRQPQHF
TGTGCCTGGAGTACGGGACAGGGTAGGCAGCCCCAGCATTTT
>-|TRBV7-2|14|TRBJ2-3|once
CASSLERTPYTQYF
TGTGCCAGCAGCTTGGAGCGGACCCCGTATACGCAGTATTTT
>TRBD2|TRBV5-1|16|TRBJ2-1|-
CASSLLGGLAGNEQFF
TGCGCCAGCAGCTTGTTGGGTGGACTAGCAGGCAATGAGCAGTTCTTC
>-|TRBV7-8|14|TRBJ1-2|-
CASSLAGADYGYTF
TGTGCCAGCAGCTTAGCAGGGGCGGACTATGGCTACACCTTC
>-|TRBV6-4|13|TRBJ2-5|-
CASSPGIQETQYF
TGTGCCTCATCCCCAGGTATCCAGGAGACCCAGTACTTC
>TRBD1|TRBV28|14|TRBJ1-1|-
CASRGNRGNTEAFF
TGTGCCAGCAGGGGGAACAGGGGGAACACTGAAGCTTTCTTT
>-|TRBV5-5|15|TRBJ2-2|-
CASSLGQGLTGELFF
TGTGCCAGCAGCTTGGGGCAGGGTCTCACCGGGGAGCTGTTTTTT
>-|TRBV5-1|13|TRBJ2-3|-
CASSSTTTDTQYF
TGCGCCAGCAGCTCCACGACGACAGATACGCAGTATTTT
>-|TRBV5-1|15|TRBJ1-4|-
CASSLGAQMDEKLFF
TGCGCCAGCAGCTTGGGTGCCCAAATGGACGAAAAACTGTTTTTT
>-|TRBV9|17|TRBJ2-2|-
CASSVAQAGALAGELFF
TGTGCCAGCAGCGTAGCTCAGGCGGGGGCGCTGGCCGGGGAGCTGTTTTTT
>-|TRBV7-9|13|TRBJ1-4|-
CASSLGRGEKLFF
TGTGCCAGCAGCTTGGGACGGGGTGAAAAACTGTTTTTT
>-|TRBV5-1|15|TRBJ1-1|-
CASSLDPGQSTEAFF
TGCGCCAGCAGCTTGGACCCGGGGCAGAGCACTGAAGCTTTCTTT
>TRBD1|TRBV4-1|18|TRBJ1-5|-
CASSQEYHPTGGNQPQHF
TGCGCCAGCAGCCAAGAATACCACCCGACAGGGGGCAATCAGCCCCAGCATTTT
>TRBD2|TRBV2|14|TRBJ2-3|-
CASSWGLGGDTQYF
TGTGCCAGCAGTTGGGGCCTGGGGGGGGATACGCAGTATTTT
>TRBD1|TRBV24-1|13|TRBJ1-5|-
CATSSTGVQPQHF
TGTGCCACCAGTTCCACAGGGGTCCAGCCCCAGCATTTT
>-|TRBV30|13|TRBJ1-1|-
CAWSHGLNTEAFF
TGTGCCTGGAGTCACGGATTGAACACTGAAGCTTTCTTT